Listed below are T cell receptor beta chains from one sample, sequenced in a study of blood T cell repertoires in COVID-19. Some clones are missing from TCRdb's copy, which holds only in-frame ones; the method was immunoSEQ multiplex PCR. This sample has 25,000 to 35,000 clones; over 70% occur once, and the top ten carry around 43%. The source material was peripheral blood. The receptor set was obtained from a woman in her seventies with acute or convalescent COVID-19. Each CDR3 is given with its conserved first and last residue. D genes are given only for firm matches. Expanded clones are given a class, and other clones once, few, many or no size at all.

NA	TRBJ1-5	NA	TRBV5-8	TGTGCCAGCAGTCCGGTAGACGGGGGTTATAGCAATCAGCCCCAGCATTTT	CASSPVDGGYSNQPQHF
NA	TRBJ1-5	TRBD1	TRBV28	TGTGCCAGCTCAAAAGGCGGACAGGGGGCAGGGGGTCAGCCCCAGCATTTT	CASSKGGQGAGGQPQHF
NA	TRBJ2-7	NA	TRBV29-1	TGCAGCGTTGAAGGTCCTGGGCTTTACGAGCAGTACTTC	CSVEGPGLYEQYF
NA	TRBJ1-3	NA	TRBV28	TGTGCCAGCAGACCCCACCCAGGCAGCCTCTCTGGAAACACCATATATTTT	CASRPHPGSLSGNTIYF
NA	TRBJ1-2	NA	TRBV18	TGTGCCAGCTCACAGAACACCAACTATGGCTACACCTTC	CASSQNTNYGYTF
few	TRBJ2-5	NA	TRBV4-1	TGCGCCAGCAGCCAAGTTTTTGTGGGGGGGGCTATCCAAGAGACCCAGTACTTC	CASSQVFVGGAIQETQYF
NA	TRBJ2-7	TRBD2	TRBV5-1	TGCGCCAGCAGCTTGGGACTAGCGGGGCCCTACGAGCAGTACTTC	CASSLGLAGPYEQYF
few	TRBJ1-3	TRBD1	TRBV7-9	TGTGCCAGCAGCTTCCGGGACAGGGATTCTGGAAACACCATATATTTT	CASSFRDRDSGNTIYF
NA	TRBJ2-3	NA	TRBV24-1	TGTGCCACCAGAAGCGCAGATACGCAGTATTTT	CATRSADTQYF
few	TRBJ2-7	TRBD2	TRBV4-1	TGCGCCAGCAGCCCCCTCAGCGGGAGGGACTACGAGCAGTACTTC	CASSPLSGRDYEQYF
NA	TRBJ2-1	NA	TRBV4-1	TGCGCCAGCAGCCCCCTGGCGGGAAGCTCCTACAATGAGCAGTTCTTC	CASSPLAGSSYNEQFF
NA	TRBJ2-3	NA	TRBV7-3	TGTGCCAGCAGCTTACCGGGAACAGATACGCAGTATTTT	CASSLPGTDTQYF
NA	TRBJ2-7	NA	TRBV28	TGTGCCAGCAGCCGGGACACCGACTACGAGCAGTACTTC	CASSRDTDYEQYF
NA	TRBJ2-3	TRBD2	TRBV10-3	TGTGCCATCAGATCCGGGACTAGCGGGAGGGGAGATACGCAGTATTTT	CAIRSGTSGRGDTQYF
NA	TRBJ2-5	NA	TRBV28	TGTGCCAGCAGTTCCCTCGGCGGAGGGGAGACCCAGTACTTC	CASSSLGGGETQYF
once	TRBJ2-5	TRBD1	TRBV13	TGTGCCAGCAGCTTAGGAGGACAGGGAGAGACCCAGTACTTC	CASSLGGQGETQYF
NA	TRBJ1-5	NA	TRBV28	TGTGCCAGCGCCTCGGGGGGGGCCAATCAGCCCCAGCATTTT	CASASGGANQPQHF
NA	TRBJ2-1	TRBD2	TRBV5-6	TGTGCCAGCAGTCTGACTAGCGGGGTTTACAATGAGCAGTTCTTC	CASSLTSGVYNEQFF
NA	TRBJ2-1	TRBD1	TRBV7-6	TGTGCCAGCAGCTTATCCAGACAGGGCCCATTATATGAGCAGTTCTTC	CASSLSRQGPLYEQFF
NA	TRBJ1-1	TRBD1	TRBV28	TGTGCCAGCAGTTCACAGGGGTGGACTGAAGCTTTCTTT	CASSSQGWTEAFF
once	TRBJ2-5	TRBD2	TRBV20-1	TGCAGTGCTAGTTTGGGACTAGCGAACCAAGAGACCCAGTACTTC	CSASLGLANQETQYF
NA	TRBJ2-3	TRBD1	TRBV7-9	TGTGCCAGCAGCCCCGGACAGGGCAACACAGATACGCAGTATTTT	CASSPGQGNTDTQYF
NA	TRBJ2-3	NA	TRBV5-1	TGCGCCAGCAGCTTACAGTCTAGCACAGATACGCAGTATTTT	CASSLQSSTDTQYF
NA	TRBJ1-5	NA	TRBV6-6	TGTGCCAGCAGTCGCTTCGCAGGGGTCTATAGCAATCAGCCCCAGCATTTT	CASSRFAGVYSNQPQHF
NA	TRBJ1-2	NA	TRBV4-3	TGCGCCAGCAGCCTTCACGGACGGGGAGGGGAATATGGCTACACCTTC	CASSLHGRGGEYGYTF
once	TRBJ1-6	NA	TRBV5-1	TGCGCCAGCAGCTTTAAGGCCAGGGCAGGTTCACCCCTCCACTTT	CASSFKARAGSPLHF
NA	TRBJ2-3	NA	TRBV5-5	TGTGCCAGCAGCCTACAGGGCCGCACAGATACGCAGTATTTT	CASSLQGRTDTQYF
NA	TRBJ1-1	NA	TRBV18	TGTGCCAGCTCACCACCGTCCGGACAGAACACTGAAGCTTTCTTT	CASSPPSGQNTEAFF
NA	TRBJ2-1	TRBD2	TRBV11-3	TGTGCCAGCAGCTTGGGACTAGCCGACTACAATGAGCAGTTCTTC	CASSLGLADYNEQFF
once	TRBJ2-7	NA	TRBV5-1	TGCGCCAGCAGCTTGGCCGGGAATCCCTACGAGCAGTACTTC	CASSLAGNPYEQYF
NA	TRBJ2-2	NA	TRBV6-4	TGTGCCAGCAGTGACTCCGACAGGAACACCGGGGAGCTGTTTTTT	CASSDSDRNTGELFF
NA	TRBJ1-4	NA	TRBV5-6	TGTGCCAGCAGCTCACAGGGTGTCGGAGAAAAACTGTTTTTT	CASSSQGVGEKLFF
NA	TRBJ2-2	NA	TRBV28	TGTGCCAGCAGTTTCTTTACTGCGAACACCGGGGAGCTGTTTTTT	CASSFFTANTGELFF
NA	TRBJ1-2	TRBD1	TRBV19	TGTGCCAGTAGGACAGGGCCTTATGGCTACACCTTC	CASRTGPYGYTF
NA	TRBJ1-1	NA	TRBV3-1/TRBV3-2	TGTGCCAGCAGCCCCCTCACTTTGTCCGACACGACGTTT	CASSPLTLSDTTF
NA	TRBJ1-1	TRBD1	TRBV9	TGTGCCAGCAGCGGGACAGGGGGCCTACCTCAGAGCACTGAAGCTTTCTTT	CASSGTGGLPQSTEAFF
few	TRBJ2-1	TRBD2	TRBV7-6	TGTGCCAGCAGCTTTCTTAGCGGGAGTAGCATATACAATGAGCAGTTCTTC	CASSFLSGSSIYNEQFF
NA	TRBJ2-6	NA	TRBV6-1	TGTGCCAGCAGTGAAGGGAGCCCACGAGGAGGGGCCAACGTCCTGACTTTC	CASSEGSPRGGANVLTF
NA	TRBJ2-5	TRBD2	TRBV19	TGTGCCAGTAGTTTAGGTGGTCTAGCGGGAGAGACCCAGTACTTC	CASSLGGLAGETQYF
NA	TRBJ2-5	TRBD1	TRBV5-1	TGCGCCAGCAGTCTACAGGGGCAAGAGACCCAGTACTTC	CASSLQGQETQYF
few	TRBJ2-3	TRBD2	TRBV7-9	TGTGCCAGCAGCCCCCACCTAGCGGGAGGTTGGGCAGATACGCAGTATTTT	CASSPHLAGGWADTQYF
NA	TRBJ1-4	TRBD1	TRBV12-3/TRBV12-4	TGTGCCAGCAGGCGGGACAGGGGTGGAAAACTGTTTTTT	CASRRDRGGKLFF
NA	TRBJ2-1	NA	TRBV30	TGTGCCTGGAGTTCTCCTCGGACGGGACTCCACAATGAGCAGTTCTTC	CAWSSPRTGLHNEQFF
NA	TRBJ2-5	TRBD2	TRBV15	TGTGCCACCAGCAGAGCCGCGCGGGGGGGCCGGGAGACCCAGTACTTC	CATSRAARGGRETQYF
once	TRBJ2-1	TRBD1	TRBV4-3	TGCGCCAGCAGCCAAGACCTCCCAGGGGGCGCTTCCCGGCTTGGGCAGTTCTTC	CASSQDLPGGASRLGQFF
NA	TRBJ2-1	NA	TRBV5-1	TGCGCCAGCAGGTCCTATACTGAGCAGTTCTTC	CASRSYTEQFF
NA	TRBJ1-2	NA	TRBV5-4	TGTGCCAGCAGCCCTCCCTCCGGGACTAACTATGGCTACACCTTC	CASSPPSGTNYGYTF
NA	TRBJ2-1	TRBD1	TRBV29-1	TGCAGCGTTGTGGCCCCGACAGGGAGCTTTGAACGGGATGAGCAGTTCTTC	CSVVAPTGSFERDEQFF
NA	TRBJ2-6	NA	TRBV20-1	TGCAGTGCTAGTCCAACGAGGGGGGGCTCTGGGGCCAACGTCCTGACTTTC	CSASPTRGGSGANVLTF
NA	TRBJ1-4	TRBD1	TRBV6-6	TGTGCCAGCACTCGGGACAGGGGGTACGAAAAACTGTTTTTT	CASTRDRGYEKLFF
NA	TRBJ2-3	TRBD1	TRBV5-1	TGCGCCAGCAGCTTGGGGGACAGTAGGACAGATACGCAGTATTTT	CASSLGDSRTDTQYF
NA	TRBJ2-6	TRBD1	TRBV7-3	TGTGCCAGCAGCACAGGGGGCGGTGGGGCCAACGTCCTGACTTTC	CASSTGGGGANVLTF